The rows below give T cell receptor beta chains drawn from one sample of a study of cytotoxic CD8 clonotypes in ibrutinib-treated CLL. Using immunoSEQ multiplex PCR, the repertoire was profiled, and TCRdb retains in-frame clones only, with some absent. The profile shows about 130,000 clones, around 76% of them singletons. The sample here was PBMCs, taken after 24 months of ibrutinib treatment. Receptors originate from a human donor with chronic lymphocytic leukemia. The CDR3 runs from the conserved cysteine through the conserved F or W. The order of the fields is V gene, J gene, clone size, D gene, CDR3 protein, CDR3 DNA. D genes are given only for firm matches. Clone size is shown for a subset of rows, as once, few, many or a class of expanded clone.

V: TRBV4-2
J: TRBJ1-1
size: NA
D: NA
CDR3: CASSQRWGDMNTEAFF
DNA: TGTGCCAGCAGCCAAAGATGGGGGGACATGAACACTGAAGCTTTCTTT

V: TRBV27
J: TRBJ2-1
size: NA
D: TRBD1
CDR3: CASSLSDRQGMAFF
DNA: TGTGCCAGCAGTTTATCGGATAGACAGGGGATGGCGTTCTTC

V: TRBV27
J: TRBJ2-7
size: NA
D: NA
CDR3: CASSLRGTPRVPYEQYF
DNA: TGTGCCAGCAGTTTAAGGGGGACCCCCCGAGTCCCCTACGAGCAGTACTTC

V: TRBV6-5
J: TRBJ1-5
size: NA
D: NA
CDR3: CASSSDGGGNQPQHF
DNA: TGTGCCAGCAGTTCCGACGGAGGTGGCAATCAGCCCCAGCATTTT

V: TRBV9
J: TRBJ2-3
size: NA
D: NA
CDR3: CASSVGSGVSADTQYF
DNA: TGTGCCAGCAGCGTAGGTTCGGGAGTTTCGGCAGATACGCAGTATTTT

V: TRBV2
J: TRBJ2-1
size: NA
D: NA
CDR3: CASSARAYNEQFF
DNA: TGTGCCAGCAGTGCCAGGGCCTACAATGAGCAGTTCTTC

V: TRBV27
J: TRBJ1-1
size: NA
D: NA
CDR3: CASSLAGAMNTEAFF
DNA: TGTGCCAGCAGTTTGGCAGGGGCCATGAACACTGAAGCTTTCTTT

V: TRBV6-1
J: TRBJ2-7
size: NA
D: NA
CDR3: CASSGGFAPGGVYEQYF
DNA: TGTGCCAGCAGTGGGGGGTTTGCTCCAGGAGGGGTTTACGAGCAGTACTTC

V: TRBV19
J: TRBJ2-3
size: NA
D: TRBD1
CDR3: CASRRQGSDTQYF
DNA: TGTGCCAGTAGGCGACAGGGTTCAGATACGCAGTATTTT

V: TRBV7-9
J: TRBJ2-7
size: few
D: NA
CDR3: CASSGGNHYEQYF
DNA: TGTGCCAGCAGCGGGGGCAACCACTACGAGCAGTACTTC

V: TRBV18
J: TRBJ2-1
size: NA
D: TRBD2
CDR3: CASSPLQREGNEQFF
DNA: TGTGCCAGCTCACCCCTCCAGCGGGAGGGCAATGAGCAGTTCTTC

V: TRBV6-5
J: TRBJ2-7
size: NA
D: NA
CDR3: CASSYGGGFRNEQYF
DNA: TGTGCCAGCAGTTACGGGGGGGGCTTTCGCAACGAGCAGTACTTC

V: TRBV10-3
J: TRBJ2-3
size: once
D: NA
CDR3: CAISEGRDYGDTQYF
DNA: TGTGCCATCAGTGAGGGGCGGGATTATGGGGATACGCAGTATTTT

V: TRBV19
J: TRBJ2-1
size: NA
D: TRBD2
CDR3: CASSRTSGGFNEQFF
DNA: TGTGCCAGTAGCCGAACTAGCGGGGGGTTCAATGAGCAGTTCTTC

V: TRBV6-1
J: TRBJ1-3
size: NA
D: NA
CDR3: CASSEMNLGNTIYF
DNA: TGTGCCAGCAGTGAAATGAACCTCGGAAACACCATATATTTT

V: TRBV5-5
J: TRBJ2-5
size: NA
D: NA
CDR3: CASSFFRGETQYF
DNA: TGTGCCAGCAGCTTTTTCCGGGGAGAGACCCAGTACTTC

V: TRBV2
J: TRBJ1-2
size: NA
D: NA
CDR3: CASSEHTGFYGYTF
DNA: TGTGCCAGCAGTGAGCACACAGGGTTCTATGGCTACACCTTC

V: TRBV9
J: TRBJ2-1
size: NA
D: TRBD2
CDR3: CASSPGLAGYNEQFF
DNA: TGTGCCAGCAGCCCCGGACTAGCGGGGTACAATGAGCAGTTCTTC

V: TRBV7-2
J: TRBJ1-1
size: NA
D: NA
CDR3: CASSSQGRTEAFF
DNA: TGTGCCAGCAGCTCTCAGGGGAGAACTGAAGCTTTCTTT

V: TRBV19
J: TRBJ2-7
size: NA
D: NA
CDR3: CASSIGSFYEQYF
DNA: TGTGCCAGTAGTATAGGTAGCTTCTACGAGCAGTACTTC

V: TRBV19
J: TRBJ1-3
size: NA
D: NA
CDR3: CASSIAGVNTIYF
DNA: TGTGCCAGTAGTATCGCGGGGGTGAACACCATATATTTT

V: TRBV18
J: TRBJ1-5
size: NA
D: NA
CDR3: CASGESTGTNNQPQHF
DNA: TGTGCCAGCGGGGAATCGACCGGGACTAACAATCAGCCCCAGCATTTT

V: TRBV15
J: TRBJ2-3
size: NA
D: TRBD1
CDR3: CATSSGQGAGTDTQYF
DNA: TGTGCCACCAGCAGTGGACAGGGGGCCGGCACAGATACGCAGTATTTT

V: TRBV27
J: TRBJ1-6
size: NA
D: NA
CDR3: CASSPTLWAPLHF
DNA: TGTGCCAGCAGTCCCACGCTTTGGGCGCCCCTCCACTTT

V: TRBV18
J: TRBJ1-1
size: NA
D: NA
CDR3: CASSPDSANTEAFF
DNA: TGTGCCAGCTCACCGGACAGCGCAAACACTGAAGCTTTCTTT

V: TRBV7-9
J: TRBJ2-5
size: few
D: TRBD1
CDR3: CASSWDRGRMAQYF
DNA: TGTGCCAGCAGCTGGGACAGGGGGCGCATGGCCCAGTACTTC

V: TRBV6-4
J: TRBJ1-2
size: once
D: NA
CDR3: CASSSGNYGYTF
DNA: TGTGCCAGCAGTTCTGGGAACTATGGCTACACCTTC

V: TRBV9
J: TRBJ1-1
size: NA
D: TRBD1
CDR3: CASSARDRGAEAFF
DNA: TGTGCCAGCAGCGCCCGGGACAGGGGCGCTGAAGCTTTCTTT

V: TRBV30
J: TRBJ2-1
size: once
D: NA
CDR3: CAWVPSAPWNEQFF
DNA: TGTGCCTGGGTCCCGTCGGCTCCATGGAATGAGCAGTTCTTC

V: TRBV7-3
J: TRBJ2-5
size: once
D: TRBD1
CDR3: CASSPGGAETQYF
DNA: TGTGCCAGCAGCCCAGGGGGCGCGGAGACCCAGTACTTC

V: TRBV5-1
J: TRBJ1-2
size: once
D: NA
CDR3: CASSADSTYGYTF
DNA: TGCGCCAGCAGCGCAGACAGCACCTATGGCTACACCTTC

V: TRBV7-9
J: TRBJ1-1
size: NA
D: NA
CDR3: CASSLIGGGRNTEAFF
DNA: TGTGCCAGCAGCTTAATCGGTGGGGGGAGGAACACTGAAGCTTTCTTT